The 26 T cell receptor beta chains reported below all come from one sample, sequenced in a study of T cell changes during pregnancy in multiple sclerosis. Clones were sequenced by immunoSEQ multiplex PCR, and TCRdb holds only the in-frame ones, with some missing. This table holds around 57,000 clones, 75% to 95% found once. Here the sequenced sample was peripheral blood, taken in the third trimester of pregnancy. All receptors derive from a female donor in good health, enrolled as a control in a pregnancy study.

This chain joins TRBV27 and TRBJ2-7, with TRBD2 matching over 11 bases. Germline assignment: CDR1 MNHEY and CDR2 SMNVEV (reference sequence). This CDR3 has 18 amino acids. V gave up 3 bases and J gave up 4 bases; unmatched junction bases: 14. The CDR3 region has the DNA TGTGCCAGCAGTTTGGATGCTAGCGGGGGGCCACAGACGTACGAGCAGTACTTC. It is translated as CASSLDASGGPQTYEQYF.

This chain connects TRBV5-1 to TRBJ1-1; D is ambiguous. The V and J ends lost 5 bases and 1 base respectively, with 6 bases between them. The CDR3 spans 12 residues. The germline CDR1 and CDR2 sequences are SGHRS and YFSETQ. In DNA form, the CDR3 reads TGCGCCAGCAGGGAGAGGAACACTGAAGCTTTCTTT. Translated: CASRERNTEAFF.

Points on this clone: The junction shows a germline mismatch at one end, possibly a read error. The CDR3, as DNA: TGTGCCAGCCGCTTGGGGGGAGCCGAGACCCAGTACTTC. The encoded protein is CASRLGGAETQYF. This rearrangement joins TRBV7-9 to TRBJ2-5; D may be TRBD2 (6 bases). CDR1 and CDR2 from the germline V gene are SEHNR and FQNEAQ (reference sequence). This CDR3 contains 13 residues.

The chain recombines TRBV25-1 with TRBJ2-7; perhaps TRBD2 as D (7 bases). The CDR3 has 12 amino acids. Trimming took 4 bases from V and 6 from J, leaving 10 bases between them. CDR1 MGHDK and CDR2 SYGVNS come from the germline V gene. CDR3 DNA sequence: TGTGCCAGCAGTGTGGGGGGGCGCGAGCAGTACTTC. Its translation is CASSVGGREQYF.

The gene calls are TRBV2 and TRBJ2-2; TRBD2 matches 9 bases. CDR1 and CDR2 (germline): SNHLY, FYNNEI. With V trimmed by 4 bases and J by 6 bases, 6 bases remained unmatched. This CDR3 is 15 amino acids long. The chain's CDR3 is CASSAAGGPPGELFF. As DNA, the CDR3 is TGTGCCAGCAGTGCAGCGGGAGGTCCCCCCGGGGAGCTGTTTTTT. Full variable domain (remainder filled in from reference TRBV2 and TRBJ2-2): EPEVTQTPSHQVTQMGQEVILRCVPISNHLYFYWYRQILGQKVEFLVSFYNNEISEKSEIFDDQFSVERPDGSNFTLKIRSTKLEDSAMYFCASSAAGGPPGELFFGEGSRLTVL.

The chain carries TRBV27 and TRBJ1-5; 7 bases match TRBD1. This CDR3 contains 15 residues. Trimming cost V 4 bases and J 2 bases; bases outside gene matches: 5. Germline CDR1 is MNHEY and CDR2 is SMNVEV (reference sequence). The chain's CDR3 is CASSWNRGGNQPQHF. The CDR3 nucleotides read TGTGCCAGCAGTTGGAACAGGGGCGGCAATCAGCCCCAGCATTTT.

The V call is TRBV5-6, the J call TRBJ2-7; perhaps TRBD2 as D (5 bases). The V gene lost 4 bases and the J gene lost 5 bases, with 16 bases spanning the gap. The germline V gene has CDR1 SGHDT and CDR2 YYEEEE. This CDR3 has 14 amino acids. DNA for the CDR3: TGTGCCAGCAGCCTAGCCTCTGTGTTCGACGAGCAGTACTTC. As protein: CASSLASVFDEQYF.

V and J are TRBV15 and TRBJ1-1; D is unresolved. Trimming left V 3 bases short and J 5 bases short, with 13 bases between. The CDR3 has 14 residues. Germline V gives CDR1 LNHNV, CDR2 YYDKDF (reference sequence). The chain's CDR3 is CATSSNVGWTEAFF. DNA of the CDR3: TGTGCCACCAGCAGTAATGTCGGGTGGACTGAAGCTTTCTTT.

The chain links TRBV6-5 to TRBJ1-1; D call uncertain. Looked up from germline, CDR1 is MNHEY and CDR2 is SVGAGI. V shed 5 bases and J shed 5 bases, with 12 bases lying between them. The CDR3 contains 13 residues. The CDR3 loop is CASSPSPRTEAFF. The CDR3 coding sequence is TGTGCCAGCAGTCCCTCCCCGAGGACTGAAGCTTTCTTT.

The chain links TRBV29-1 to TRBJ2-7; TRBD1 is a possible D gene (5 bases). The CDR3 runs 13 residues. Germline CDR1 is SQVTM and CDR2 is ANQGSEA. Trimming cost V 5 bases and J 2 bases, with 13 bases left between them. The CDR3 here is CSVSQAATYEQYF. CDR3 sequence (DNA): TGCAGCGTTTCACAGGCGGCGACCTACGAGCAGTACTTC.

The chain links TRBV27 to TRBJ1-1, with D unresolved. Trimming left V 6 bases short and J 9 bases short, with 17 bases between. The CDR3 covers 13 residues. Germline-derived CDR1 and CDR2 are MNHEY and SMNVEV (reference sequence). In DNA form, the CDR3 reads TGTGCCAGCAGCGAACAGCGGTACAGCAAAGCTTTCTTT. This gives the protein CASSEQRYSKAFF.

The rearrangement uses TRBV5-4 and TRBJ2-1, with 7 nucleotides matching TRBD2. Germline loops: CDR1 SGHNT, CDR2 YYREEE (reference sequence). V shed 1 base, J shed 5 bases, and the junction held 6 bases outside the gene matches. CDR3 length: 15 residues. CDR3 residues: CASSLRAGIDNEQFF. The CDR3 region has the DNA TGTGCCAGCAGCTTGAGAGCGGGAATTGACAATGAGCAGTTCTTC.

The chain couples TRBV11-2 to TRBJ1-1, with D maybe TRBD1 (5 bases). Trimming shortened V by 3 bases and J by 0 bases, and 14 bases separated the two germline ends. Germline assignment: CDR1 SGHAT and CDR2 FQNNGV. The CDR3 length is 16 residues. The CDR3: CASSLIAGGMNTEAFF. The CDR3 bases are TGTGCCAGCAGCTTGATCGCGGGGGGTATGAACACTGAAGCTTTCTTT.

The gene calls are TRBV29-1 and TRBJ2-3, with 7 bases identical to TRBD2. Germline loops: CDR1 SQVTM, CDR2 ANQGSEA. J gave up 4 bases and V 7 bases, and 5 bases lay outside the gene matches. The CDR3 covers 12 residues. CDR3 loop: CSASGRSDTQYF. CDR3 nucleotide sequence: TGCAGCGCTAGCGGCAGGTCAGATACGCAGTATTTT.

The chain links TRBV12-5 to TRBJ2-2, with 11 bases matching TRBD1. Trimming removed 1 base from V and 4 bases from J; junction bases left unmatched: 2. This CDR3 contains 16 residues. From germline, CDR1 is LGHNT and CDR2 FRNRAP. The CDR3, as DNA: TGTGCTAGTGGTTTGGCCGGGACAGGGGGCACCGGGGAGCTGTTTTTT. As protein: CASGLAGTGGTGELFF.

This chain connects TRBV7-2 to TRBJ1-1; TRBD1 might be the D (5 bases). Germline loops: CDR1 SGHTA, CDR2 FQGNSA. The CDR3 length is 16 residues. Trimming took 4 bases from V and 5 from J, leaving 20 bases between them. The CDR3 nucleotides read TGTGCCAGCAGCTCCCGTAGGGAACGGGGGGGGACTGAAGCTTTCTTT. Translating it yields CASSSRRERGGTEAFF.

The CDR3 DNA is TGTGCCAGCAGTCCAACAGGGCCGGGAACTGAAGCTTTCTTT. It yields the protein CASSPTGPGTEAFF. V gene TRBV6-5 combines with J gene TRBJ1-1, with D possibly matching TRBD1 (6 bases). Trimming stripped 5 bases from V and 5 bases from J, with 15 bases between. This CDR3 contains 14 residues. CDR1 and CDR2 (germline): MNHEY, SVGAGI.

The V call is TRBV6-5, the J call TRBJ2-7; D call uncertain. The V end was cut by 5 bases, the J end by 2 bases, with 16 bases between. The germline CDR1 and CDR2 sequences are MNHEY and SVGAGI. The CDR3 runs 15 residues. The CDR3, as DNA: TGTGCCAGCAGTCAAACCGGTCGGTCGACCTACGAGCAGTACTTC. Protein: CASSQTGRSTYEQYF.

The chain uses TRBV5-4 and TRBJ1-1; tentative D call: TRBD1 (5 bases). CDR1 is SGHNT and CDR2 is YYREEE in the germline V gene (reference sequence). The CDR3 is 16 residues long. Trimming left V 4 bases short and J 10 bases short, with 26 bases between. CDR3 DNA: TGTGCCAGCAGCGGCATGGGAGGAAGGGGACCCGAGCCAGCTTTCTTT. Amino acid sequence: CASSGMGGRGPEPAFF.

This sequence joins TRBV7-8 and TRBJ1-4; 7 nucleotides align to TRBD1. The CDR3 covers 16 residues. Germline values: CDR1 SGHVS, CDR2 FQNEAQ. V was pared by 3 bases and J by 8 bases, with 12 bases of the junction left unmatched. The CDR3 reads CASSFPSTGKFEKLFF. The CDR3 nucleotides are TGTGCCAGCAGCTTTCCTTCGACAGGGAAGTTCGAAAAACTGTTTTTT.

This clone was counted a few times. This chain joins TRBV15 and TRBJ1-3; TRBD1 aligns across 9 bases. From germline, CDR1 is LNHNV and CDR2 YYDKDF (reference sequence). This CDR3 comprises 17 residues. V shed 1 base, J shed 1 base, and the junction held 5 bases outside the gene matches. CDR3 sequence reads: CATSRVRDRVSGNTIYF. CDR3 nucleotides: TGTGCCACCAGCAGAGTCAGGGACAGGGTATCTGGAAACACCATATATTTT. The variable domain in full, with the rest retrieved from reference TRBV15 and TRBJ1-3, is DAMVIQNPRYQVTQFGKPVTLSCSQTLNHNVMYWYQQKSSQAPKLLFHYYDKDFNNEADTPDNFQSRRPNTSFCFLDIRSPGLGDTAMYLCATSRVRDRVSGNTIYFGEGSWLTVV.

The CDR3 DNA reads as TGTGCCAGCAGCTCATCGGACAGCGCCTACGAGCAGTACTTC. As protein: CASSSSDSAYEQYF. V and J are TRBV5-4 and TRBJ2-7; a weak D match, TRBD1 (6 bases). Trimming removed 3 bases at V and 2 bases at J, with 12 bases between. The CDR3 consists of 14 residues. From germline, CDR1 is SGHNT and CDR2 YYREEE (reference sequence).

The chain couples TRBV28 to TRBJ1-1, with D uncertain. CDR3 length: 15 amino acids. Deletions cut 2 bases from V and 5 bases from J, with 15 bases between. Germline loops: CDR1 MDHEN, CDR2 SYDVKM. CDR3 coding DNA: TGTGCCAGCAGTTTAACCTGGGGAGAATCGACTGAAGCTTTCTTT. This sequence encodes CASSLTWGESTEAFF.

The chain uses TRBV5-1 and TRBJ1-5; the match to TRBD1 covers 8 bases. The CDR3 extends over 16 amino acids. Looked up from germline, CDR1 is SGHRS and CDR2 is YFSETQ. The J segment lost 0 bases and the V segment lost 0 bases, leaving 2 bases of the junction unmatched. Here the CDR3 DNA reads TGCGCCAGCAGCTTGGGGACAGGGAATAGCAATCAGCCCCAGCATTTT. Translated: CASSLGTGNSNQPQHF.

CDR3 coding DNA: TGTGCCAGCTCACCCGGGACTAGCGGAATTTACGAGCAGTACTTC. Translated, it gives CASSPGTSGIYEQYF. This chain uses TRBV18 with TRBJ2-7; 11 bases fit TRBD2. Trimming took 3 bases from V and 4 from J; bases not matched to a gene: 5. This CDR3 spans 15 amino acids. Germline CDR1 and CDR2: KGHSH and LQKENI.

V gene TRBV7-2 combines with J gene TRBJ2-7; D is uncertain. V gave up 5 bases and J gave up 0 bases, with 14 bases separating them. The CDR3 sequence is 15 residues long. Germline values: CDR1 SGHTA, CDR2 FQGNSA. The CDR3 region has the DNA TGTGCCAGCAGCATAAGTTCTCAGTCCTCCTACGAGCAGTACTTC. Residues: CASSISSQSSYEQYF.